The clone carrying this TCR beta chain has a handful of counts. These data originate in a study of blood T cell repertoires in COVID-19. Overall study context: Donors in the United States, Italy and Spain gave samples during acute or convalescent COVID-19. In each case, the material was cDNA or gDNA derived from T cells, B-cell-depleted T cells, or PBMCs.

The CDR3 length is 15 residues. The V and J ends lost 4 bases and 1 base, in that order; junction bases with no gene match: 5. Germline V lookup: CDR1 GTSNPN, CDR2 SVGIG (reference sequence). Per the authors' pipeline: Using reference gene primer amplification, nucleated cell counts were estimated. Clones were read by immunoSEQ multiplex PCR, and TCRdb kept only the in-frame ones, dropping some. V and J calls and clone size come straight from that table; D and trimming were deduced from the DNA. The data hold some 80,000 clones, with 78% observed a single time. The receptor comes from a human donor in a cohort sampled during active COVID-19. This chain connects TRBV30 to TRBJ1-2; 11 bases match TRBD1. Material for sequencing was peripheral blood. Here the CDR3 reads CAWMGQGGVNYGYTF. The CDR3 nucleotides read TGTGCCTGGATGGGACAGGGGGGTGTTAACTATGGCTACACCTTC.